Below, one T cell receptor beta chain is given with its context. Per germline, CDR1 SGHTA and CDR2 FQGNSA. The CDR3 is made up of 15 amino acids. V shed 5 bases and J 6 bases; nucleotides not matched to a gene: 9. The sample is drawn from a study of blood T cell repertoires in COVID-19. The data were produced by immunoSEQ multiplex PCR, yet TCRdb's version contains in-frame clones alone and is incomplete. The profile shows over 300,000 clones, 83% of them singletons. The sample comprised peripheral blood. The gene calls are TRBV7-2 and TRBJ1-5; 8 nucleotides agree with TRBD1. This receptor was obtained from a woman between 45 and 65 years old with acute or convalescent COVID-19. The CDR3 DNA is TGTGCCAGCAGCCCACAGGGGGGGAACGGTCAGCCCCAGCATTTT. Encoded protein: CASSPQGGNGQPQHF.